This TCR beta chain appears in the sequencing data of a study of T-cell reconstitution after alpha-beta-depleted transplantation in children. Notes on the study in general: From newly produced T cells came most of the T-cell counts and diversity one year after transplant. About two months after transplant, alpha-beta T cells reportedly came from several hundred expanded graft clones.

Germline V gene sequence: CDR1 DFQATT, CDR2 SNEGSKA (reference sequence). The CDR3 loop spans 14 amino acids. The V gene lost 3 bases and the J gene lost 3 bases, with 15 bases spanning the gap. Unique molecular identifiers were incorporated during preparation of the TCRbeta library. TCRdb re-derived calls from the PCR reads in MiXCR, one entry per CDR3 protein. This sample has under 850,000 distinct CDR3 sequences, with 10% to 15% found just once. Ten or more counts support this clonotype. Its antigen is not known. This sequence was found in a girl aged 2 to 9 with congenital amegakaryocytic thrombocytopenia, due to receive a stem cell transplant. The material sequenced was PBMCs, taken before TCRalphabeta/CD19-depleted stem cell transplant. The chain carries TRBV20-1 and TRBJ2-7, with D possibly TRBD1 on 6 matching bases. The CDR3, as DNA: TGCAGTGCTAGGTCACAGGGTGGAGTCTACGAGCAGTACTTC. The encoded protein is CSARSQGGVYEQYF.